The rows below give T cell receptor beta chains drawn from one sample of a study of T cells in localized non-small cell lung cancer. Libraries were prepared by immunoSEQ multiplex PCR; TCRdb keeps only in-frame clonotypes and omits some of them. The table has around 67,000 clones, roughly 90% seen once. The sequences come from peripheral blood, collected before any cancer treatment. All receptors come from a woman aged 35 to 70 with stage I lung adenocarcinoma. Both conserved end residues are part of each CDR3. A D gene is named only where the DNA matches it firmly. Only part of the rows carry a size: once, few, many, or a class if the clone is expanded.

CASSDDRGAGQPQHF,TGTGCCAGCAGTGACGACAGGGGAGCGGGTCAGCCCCAGCATTTT,TRBV2,-,TRBJ1-5,TRBD1
CASSVNGLNTEAFF,TGTGCCAGCAGCGTCAACGGACTGAACACTGAAGCTTTCTTT,TRBV9,-,TRBJ1-1,-
CASRAGPNTEAFF,TGTGCCAGTAGAGCAGGCCCGAACACTGAAGCTTTCTTT,TRBV19,few,TRBJ1-1,-
CASSVGTDYGYTF,TGTGCCAGCAGCGTAGGGACAGACTATGGCTACACCTTC,TRBV9,-,TRBJ1-2,-
CASSLAYIHYF,TGTGCCAGCAGCTTGGCCTATATTCACTACTTC,TRBV5-8,-,TRBJ2-5,-
CATSAGGGNQPQHF,TGTGCCACCAGCGCCGGGGGAGGCAATCAGCCCCAGCATTTT,TRBV15,-,TRBJ1-5,-
CASSPGTGGSYEQYF,TGTGCCAGCTCACCAGGGACAGGGGGATCCTACGAGCAGTACTTC,TRBV18,-,TRBJ2-7,TRBD1
CASSLRGGLTEAFF,TGTGCCAGCAGCTTAAGGGGGGGATTGACTGAAGCTTTCTTT,TRBV11-2,-,TRBJ1-1,-
CASSQTVTGGPNYGYTF,TGCGCCAGCAGCCAGACAGTCACGGGCGGTCCTAACTATGGCTACACCTTC,TRBV4-3,-,TRBJ1-2,-
CASSLQYTEAFF,TGTGCCAGCAGCTTACAGTACACTGAAGCTTTCTTT,TRBV7-9,few,TRBJ1-1,-
CASSQGTSSSGANVLTF,TGTGCCAGCAGCCAAGGGACTTCTTCATCTGGGGCCAACGTCCTGACTTTC,TRBV4-2,-,TRBJ2-6,-
CASTLGRENTEAFF,TGTGCCAGCACCTTAGGGAGGGAGAACACTGAAGCTTTCTTT,TRBV7-9,-,TRBJ1-1,-
CASSRRGEAFF,TGTGCCAGCAGCCGGAGGGGTGAAGCTTTCTTT,TRBV6-1,-,TRBJ1-1,-
CASSFRQGQETQYF,TGTGCCAGTAGTTTCCGACAGGGCCAAGAGACCCAGTACTTC,TRBV19,-,TRBJ2-5,TRBD1
CASSLDDRSATNEKLFF,TGTGCCAGCAGCCTAGACGACAGATCAGCAACTAATGAAAAACTGTTTTTT,TRBV11-1,-,TRBJ1-4,-
CASKSPGDTDTQYF,TGTGCCAGTAAGTCACCTGGGGACACAGATACGCAGTATTTT,TRBV19,-,TRBJ2-3,-
CASSARGQTMNTEAFF,TGTGCCAGCAGCGCAAGGGGACAGACCATGAACACTGAAGCTTTCTTT,TRBV11-2,-,TRBJ1-1,TRBD1
CASSLQGAEAFF,TGTGCCAGCAGTTTACAGGGGGCTGAAGCTTTCTTT,TRBV28,-,TRBJ1-1,TRBD1
CASSPLGAGYGYTF,TGTGCCAGCAGCCCCTTGGGGGCGGGCTATGGCTACACCTTC,TRBV5-5,-,TRBJ1-2,-
CATFTLRMVLNEQYF,TGTGCCACCTTTACTCTACGTATGGTTCTAAACGAGCAGTACTTC,TRBV27,-,TRBJ2-7,-
CASSTGVPSDEQFF,TGCGCCAGCAGCACAGGGGTCCCTTCGGATGAGCAGTTCTTC,TRBV10-1,-,TRBJ2-1,TRBD1
CASRTSGEGNEQFF,TGTGCCAGCAGGACTAGTGGGGAGGGGAATGAGCAGTTCTTC,TRBV7-2,few,TRBJ2-1,TRBD2
CASSLVFSSYEQYF,TGTGCCAGCAGCTTAGTGTTTAGCTCCTACGAGCAGTACTTC,TRBV7-8,-,TRBJ2-7,-